This T cell receptor (beta chain) was documented in a study of PD-1 blockade in classical Hodgkin lymphoma. Study information: Intravenous nivolumab at 3 mg/kg was given to patients every 2 weeks. Points from the study as a whole: In newly diagnosed patients, baseline TCR diversity was reportedly below that of healthy donors. While CD8+ TCR diversity did not rise significantly by C4D1, CD4+ TCR diversity did.

Turning to this clone: What it recognizes is unknown.

Every one of the patients relapsed after autologous stem cell transplantation (brentuximab vedotin exposure was variable). Profiling relied on immunoSEQ multiplex PCR, and the TCRdb table lists in-frame clones only, not all of them. The table has approximately 100,000 clones, 85% to 90% seen once. Germline assignment: CDR1 MGHRA and CDR2 YSYEKL. The CDR3 covers 15 residues. V dropped 4 bases and J dropped 1 base, with 13 bases sitting between them. The sequencing here drew on peripheral blood mononuclear cells (PBMCs), taken before the second cycle of nivolumab. The rearrangement links TRBV4-1 to TRBJ1-2; D is perhaps TRBD1 (5 bases). This receptor was obtained from a human donor with classical Hodgkin lymphoma. In nucleotides, the CDR3 is TGCGCCAGCAGCCCCGTCGGGACTGATAACTATGGCTACACCTTC. Protein product: CASSPVGTDNYGYTF.